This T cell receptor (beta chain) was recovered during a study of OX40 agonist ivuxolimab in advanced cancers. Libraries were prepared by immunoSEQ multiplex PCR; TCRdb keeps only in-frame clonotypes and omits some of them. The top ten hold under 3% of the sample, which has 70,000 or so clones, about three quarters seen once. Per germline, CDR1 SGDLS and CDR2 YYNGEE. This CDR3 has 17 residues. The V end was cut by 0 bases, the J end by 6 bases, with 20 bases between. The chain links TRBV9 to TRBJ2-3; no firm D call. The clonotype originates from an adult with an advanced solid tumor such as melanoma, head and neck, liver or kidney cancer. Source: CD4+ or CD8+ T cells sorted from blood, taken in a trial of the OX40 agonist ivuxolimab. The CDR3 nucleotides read TGTGCCAGCAGCGTAGCTACCATGGGCAATAGGGCGGATACGCAGTATTTT. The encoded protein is CASSVATMGNRADTQYF.